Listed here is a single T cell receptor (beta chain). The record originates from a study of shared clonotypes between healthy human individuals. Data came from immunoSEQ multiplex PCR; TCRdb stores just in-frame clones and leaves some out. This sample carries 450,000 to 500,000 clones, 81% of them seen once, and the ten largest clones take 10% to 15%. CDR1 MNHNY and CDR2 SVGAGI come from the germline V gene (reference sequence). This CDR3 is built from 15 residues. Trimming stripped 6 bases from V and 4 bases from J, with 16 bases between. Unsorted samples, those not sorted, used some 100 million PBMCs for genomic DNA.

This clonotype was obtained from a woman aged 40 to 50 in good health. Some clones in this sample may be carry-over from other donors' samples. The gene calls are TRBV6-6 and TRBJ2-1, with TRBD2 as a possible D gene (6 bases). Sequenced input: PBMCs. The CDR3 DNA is TGTGCCAGCAGGAGTTATAGCGGAGCTTACAATGAGCAGTTCTTC. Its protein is CASRSYSGAYNEQFF.